This TCR beta chain comes out of a study of cytomegalovirus exposure and HLA in healthy donors (dated by TCRdb to about 2017). The study in broad terms: According to an earlier analysis of 587 of the donors, 150 million to 200 million T cells yielded 90 million to 130 million unique TCR beta sequences and 276 Gb of sequence data. Around 320 gigabases of sequencing data and 80 million or so unique TCR sequences were included in an early release covering roughly 600 HLA-typed donors. The genetic ancestry cluster associated with self-reported Caucasian donors included 81% of the approximately 410 genotyped donors. The study was designed to test whether signatures of past pathogen exposure could be identified by cataloging public T cell receptors. The study used immunosequencing to profile the T cell repertoires of several hundred subjects and linked those repertoires to cytomegalovirus serostatus. Along with the roughly 610-subject first cohort, a separate validation cohort of around 120 different subjects was used. High-throughput TCR immunosequencing, statistical association of individual TCRs with disease status, and machine learning were combined to predict cytomegalovirus infection status. A later analysis re-examined previously published TCR beta repertoires from 500 to 700 donors and added high-resolution HLA genotyping to investigate patterns of TCR occurrence. Rather than using new phenotypic data, the later analysis identified candidate immune exposures from TCR beta sequences and from how often those sequences occurred across donors. In an earlier analysis of a few hundred of the donors, high-throughput TCR beta sequencing was used to judge whether each TCR beta V gene segment behaved as functional or pseudogenic. Alongside the repertoire data, information on donor age, sex, ethnicity and CMV serostatus was compiled. In a later genetic analysis, genome-wide SNP genotypes for about 55% of the roughly 670 donors were used, and that subset was treated as a discovery cohort. All discovery cohort repertoires had been generated using a single sequencing platform. Both class I and class II loci were covered by HLA typing, at four-digit resolution. The number of typed donors differed by locus: about 620-640 for A, B, C, DRB1 and DQB1; 500 to 550 for DQA1; 606 for DPA1; and about 450 for DPB1. About five DR-DQ haplotypes were handled as single units for association and clustering because linkage in the cohort was strong. Among 300 to 500 genotyped donors of the cohort, an average of approximately 220,000 unique TCR beta nucleotide sequences was sequenced per donor, of which approximately 18% were non-productive. Results the study describes overall, beyond this receptor: When HLA alleles, especially DR and DQ, strongly co-occurred, attributing TCR associations to individual alleles was difficult. In an earlier analysis of 587 of the donors, most TCR beta V segments appeared in productive rearrangements about 87% or about 30% of the time, broadly matching IMGT annotations. HLA typing was unavailable for some donors at each locus, so association tests used only the typed subset. In a later analysis, several top co-occurrence clusters were reported to appear linked to parvovirus B19, influenza, CMV and Epstein-Barr virus. Across donors, most TCR sequences were observed very rarely, whereas some public TCRs were present in many individuals. It was suggested by the authors that the approach could potentially be generalized to other disease states and immunological phenotypes. A later analysis found that TCR association rates varied across HLA loci, with DRB1 alleles showing the most associated TCRs and HLA-C alleles the fewest. For the cohort, immune exposure information was limited to CMV serostatus. Three of the identified cytomegalovirus-associated TCR beta chains were confirmed in vitro to be specific for cytomegalovirus antigens. According to a later genetic analysis, donors in an Asian-associated ancestry cluster had fewer N-insertions in productive TCRs than the roughly 660-donor mean. Only TCR beta chains were sequenced in this cohort, and the absence of alpha or paired-chain data limited detectable features. In a later genetic analysis, a missense DCLRE1C variant was associated with V-gene and J-gene trimming of TCR beta chains, and the association was replicated in an independent cohort. Cytomegalovirus status was reported to be diagnosed by the classifier with high specificity and sensitivity in both the original and validation cohorts. Most CMV-associated TCR beta chains appeared to be HLA-restricted in a later analysis, and the HLA associations seemed to be driven largely by CMV exposure. Specific HLA alleles were associated with 15,000 to 20,000 TCR beta sequences at a false discovery rate of 0.05 in a later analysis. A further reported finding was that TCR beta sequences accurately predicted the HLA-A and HLA-B alleles for most subjects in the first cohort. The presence/absence analyses assumed that sequencing depth was roughly uniform across donors, and that assumption may not be true. Correlated functional status among segregating V segments might be attributable to linkage disequilibrium, but an unknown experimental factor could not be ruled out. In a later analysis, HLA-associated TCR beta chains were found to be more clonally expanded and to have lower generation probabilities than equally common non-associated chains. The study gave a list of 150 to 200 TCR beta chains associated with cytomegalovirus. A group of highly shared sequence variants was considered likely to be a technical artifact of the sequencing pipeline. The earlier analysis of a few hundred of the donors excluded over 15 rarely observed V segments, including chromosome 9 orphons, because counts were too low. Some IMGT-functional V segments, including TRBV6-2 and TRBV6-3, could not be distinguished by the 87-base-pair reads and were therefore excluded.

Points on this clone: Its antigen is still unknown. Base qualities are missing; no much larger clone stands one base away.

In total, approximately 690 healthy bone marrow donors made up the cohort. All cohort members were sampled while nominally healthy, although unrecorded immune exposures were likely present. The donor tested CMV seropositive, placing the donor among the 290 or so seropositive members of the cohort. A peripheral blood sample was provided by each donor, and peripheral blood mononuclear cells were used for TCR beta sequencing. Genomic DNA was extracted from the blood cell samples with the Qiagen DNeasy Blood Extraction Kit. From its cysteine to its phenylalanine, the CDR3 spans 15 amino acids. Kept here is only the CDR3 DNA, which spans 45 bases and is read in frame from base 1. Based on the germline V gene, the CDR1 and CDR2 sequences are MNHEY and SVGAGI. Germline trimming amounts to 10 bases on V and 8 bases on J, with 16 as the count of junction bases outside the gene matches. Library preparation used the immunoSEQ multiplex PCR assay. For the multiplex PCR, a mixture combining 60 forward primers for TCR Vbeta segments and 13 reverse primers for TCR Jbeta segments was used. The CDR3 region of rearranged TCR beta genes was amplified from genomic DNA with a multiplex PCR assay. The amplified TCR beta libraries were sequenced on the Illumina HiSeq System as 87-base-pair reads. The study's processing was this. In a later analysis, 80 million or so unique TCR beta chains were counted across the 500 to 850 repertoires, and around 10 million of these chains were shared by at least two donors. To remove PCR and sequencing errors, raw reads were error-corrected and collapsed into unique sequences using a nearest-neighbor algorithm that merged closely related sequences. Alignment of CDR3 sequences to IMGT reference sequences was used to assign V, D and J gene segments. For a sequence to be retained, a match of at least six nucleotides to both a V gene segment and a J gene segment was required. Rearrangements were classified as productive when the CDR3 lacked stop codons and remained in frame with V and J, and all other rearrangements were classified as non-productive. Following IMGT convention, CDR3 was defined as the stretch from the second conserved V-encoded cysteine up to the conserved J-encoded phenylalanine. In an earlier analysis of approximately 500 of the donors, sequences lacking an unambiguous match to a single V gene segment were excluded. An earlier analysis of several hundred of the donors called V segments functional above 56.7% productive rearrangements and segregating when the between-donor standard deviation exceeded 5%. To diagnose cytomegalovirus status from the catalog of TCR beta chain sequences, a statistical classification framework was built. In a later analysis, TCR nucleotide sequences were compared against IMGT/GENE-DB human TR gene sequences so that V and J genes could be assigned. In a later analysis, CDR3 sequences and most-parsimonious VDJ recombination scenarios were assigned using the TCRdist pipeline. In a later analysis, every TCR beta chain was defined by the combination of its CDR3 amino acid sequence and its V-gene family, and reads without a unique V-gene family were dropped. A later analysis removed several hundred highly shared, low-generation-probability nucleotide sequences to deal with suspected cross-contamination and a sequencing artifact. A later analysis calculated a clonal expansion index for each public chain from normalized within-repertoire ranks of inferred template counts. In a later analysis, generation probabilities were computed with a VDJ recombination model fitted to out-of-frame rearrangements, and the resulting probabilities were checked against IGoR. In a later analysis, TCR-TCR, TCR-HLA and TCR-CMV co-occurrence was scored with hypergeometric tests, and a repertoire-size bias correction was applied to TCR pairs. False discovery rates were estimated in a later analysis by permuting HLA or CMV assignments 20 times. A later analysis grouped co-occurring TCRs with DBSCAN, adding TCRdist sequence similarity when clustering within HLA-allele-positive subsets. Repertoires with fewer than 30,000 or more than 120,000 public chains, plus five repertoires with anomalous nucleotide sharing, were excluded from co-occurrence clustering. TCRdb took this table from immuneACCESS and kept in-frame rearrangements with V and J called. Such tables lack part of the clones; where checked against another copy, unresolved V genes explain under half of the gap, and the rest is unexplained. V and J calls and clone size are given by that table; D and trimming were obtained from the DNA. For this sample there are about 170,000 clones; 70% to 90% appear just once. The ten largest account for approximately 2.5% of the sample.

The chain links TRBV6-5 with TRBJ2-3, with 9 middle bases fitting TRBD2. Material for sequencing was PBMCs. This receptor was obtained from a man younger than 45 in good health and CMV-seropositive. The CDR3 corresponds to CATWTSGRPGGTQYF. The bases are TGTGCCACCTGGACCAGCGGGAGGCCGGGGGGTACGCAGTATTTT.